These 29 T cell receptor beta chains were sequenced from one sample in a study of response to subunit inactivated influenza vaccine. TCRdb reprocessed the RT-PCR reads with MiXCR, giving one entry per CDR3 protein. The sample contains over 750,000 distinct CDR3 sequences, 21% of which appear only once. This specimen was PBMCs from blood, taken 5 to 6 days after vaccination. The receptor source for this set is a man aged 45-60 years who received an inactivated influenza vaccine.

This clonotype was seen only a few times. The chain is built from TRBV12-3 or TRBV12-4 and TRBJ2-4, with D tentatively TRBD2 (5 bases). The CDR3 spans 11 residues. Trimming cost V 3 bases and J 9 bases, with 6 bases left between them. CDR3 loop: CASSLSGIQYF. CDR3 nucleotide sequence: TGTGCCAGCAGTTTGAGCGGCATTCAGTACTTC.

The J gene is TRBJ2-1, the V gene TRBV6-5; unclear D gene. Trimming took off 0 bases at V and 3 bases at J, with 12 bases between the two ends. CDR1 is MNHEY, CDR2 SVGAGI, per germline. CDR3 size: 16 residues. The CDR3: CASSYSTNIDYNEQFF. The CDR3, as DNA: TGTGCCAGCAGTTACTCAACCAACATAGACTACAATGAGCAGTTCTTC.

The chain is built from TRBV20-1 and TRBJ2-5; TRBD1 might be the D (5 bases). This CDR3 region has 15 residues. Deletions cut 0 bases from V and 1 base from J, with 12 bases between. Germline V CDR1 and CDR2: DFQATT, SNEGSKA (reference sequence). The CDR3: CSARDPTVLQETQYF. The CDR3 nucleotides read TGCAGTGCTAGAGACCCGACAGTTCTCCAAGAGACCCAGTACTTC.

This clonotype was counted a single time. The chain uses TRBV7-2 and TRBJ2-7, with 11 bases lining up with TRBD1. Trimming took 5 bases from V and 4 from J; bases not matched to a gene: 10. Germline CDR1 is SGHTA and CDR2 is FQGNSA. There are 16 residues in the CDR3. The CDR3 sequence is CASSPSTGTGGYEQYF. The CDR3 DNA reads TGTGCCAGCAGCCCCTCGACCGGGACAGGGGGATACGAGCAGTACTTC.

This clonotype appeared a few times. The chain couples TRBV12-3 or TRBV12-4 to TRBJ2-2, with D uncertain. The CDR3 is 14 residues long. The V end was cut by 6 bases, the J end by 6 bases, with 14 bases between. The CDR3 loop reads CASSSNGWAGELFF. The CDR3 region has the DNA TGTGCCAGCAGCTCTAACGGTTGGGCCGGGGAGCTGTTTTTT.

This clonotype was counted between two and nine times. V is TRBV4-3 and J is TRBJ2-7; D remains unclear. The CDR3 sequence is 16 residues long. Trimming removed 1 base at V and 2 bases at J, with 15 bases between. The germline V gene encodes CDR1 LGHNA and CDR2 YSLEER. Here the CDR3 reads CASSQGSDIPTYEQYF. In nucleotides, the CDR3 is TGCGCCAGCAGCCAAGGTTCAGACATCCCCACCTACGAGCAGTACTTC.

This clonotype showed up many times. The rearrangement uses TRBV7-9 and TRBJ2-3; D may be TRBD1 or TRBD2 (5 bases each). V lost 6 bases and J lost 7, with 20 bases in between. Germline-derived CDR1 and CDR2 are SEHNR and FQNEAQ (reference sequence). This CDR3 is built from 15 residues. This CDR3 is CASRPPGRLGHTQYF. In nucleotides, the CDR3 is TGTGCCAGCAGGCCCCCGGGGCGTCTAGGACATACGCAGTATTTT.

The chain joins TRBV11-2 to TRBJ1-1; TRBD1 aligns across 9 bases. Looked up from germline, CDR1 is SGHAT and CDR2 is FQNNGV. The CDR3 loop spans 15 amino acids. V shed 1 base and J 3 bases; nucleotides not matched to a gene: 3. The CDR3 DNA sequence: TGTGCCAGCAGCTTAGGGTGGACAGGGGACACTGAAGCTTTCTTT. Protein sequence: CASSLGWTGDTEAFF.

This clonotype occurred many times. The chain recombines TRBV20-1 with TRBJ2-1; 7 nucleotides agree with TRBD2. The CDR3 extends over 14 amino acids. The J segment lost 5 bases and the V segment lost 2 bases, leaving 6 bases of the junction unmatched. Per germline, CDR1 DFQATT and CDR2 SNEGSKA (reference sequence). The CDR3 loop is CSARLGRADNEQFF. CDR3 DNA: TGCAGTGCTAGATTGGGGAGGGCAGACAATGAGCAGTTCTTC.

The chain recombines TRBV20-1 with TRBJ2-1, with TRBD2 identical over 13 bases. The CDR3 spans 17 residues. V lost 3 bases to trimming and J lost 2 bases; unmatched junction nucleotides: 7. In germline, CDR1 is DFQATT, CDR2 SNEGSKA (reference sequence). The CDR3 sequence is CSARTSGGTRTYNEQFF. CDR3 nucleotides: TGCAGTGCTAGGACTAGCGGGGGGACCAGAACCTACAATGAGCAGTTCTTC.

This clonotype has just a few counts. The CDR3 DNA follows: TGCAGTGCTAGGGGGACAGGGAACTACAATGAGCAGTTCTTC. The encoded protein is CSARGTGNYNEQFF. The V and J genes are TRBV20-1 and TRBJ2-1; 9 bases fit TRBD1. The germline CDR1 and CDR2 sequences are DFQATT and SNEGSKA (reference sequence). J lost 3 bases, V lost 3 bases, and 3 bases had no gene match. The CDR3 is 14 amino acids.

The chain uses TRBV28 and TRBJ1-5; D gene unclear. Germline CDR1 MDHEN, CDR2 SYDVKM. CDR3 length: 13 amino acids. Trimming removed 4 bases from V and 2 bases from J, with 6 bases in between. The CDR3 DNA follows: TGTGCCAGCAGTTCAAAGCGCAATCAGCCCCAGCATTTT. It yields the protein CASSSKRNQPQHF.

The rearrangement joins TRBV28 to TRBJ2-4; maybe TRBD1 (7 bases). This CDR3 comprises 17 residues. V was clipped by 5 bases and J by 0 bases, with 17 bases between them. Germline loops: CDR1 MDHEN, CDR2 SYDVKM. The CDR3 DNA is TGTGCCAGCAGTCCCGCGGGACAGACAATAGCCAAAAACATTCAGTACTTC. Translated: CASSPAGQTIAKNIQYF.

This clonotype has only a few counts. The chain carries TRBV20-1 and TRBJ2-7, with D unclear. Trimming left V 0 bases short and J 0 bases short, with 9 bases between. The CDR3 runs 14 residues. Germline V lookup: CDR1 DFQATT, CDR2 SNEGSKA (reference sequence). CDR3 sequence (DNA): TGCAGTGCTAGAGATCTACTGAGCTCCTACGAGCAGTACTTC. Amino acid sequence: CSARDLLSSYEQYF.

This clonotype was seen a few times. This chain connects TRBV20-1 to TRBJ2-6, with 7 nucleotides matching TRBD1. This CDR3 is 14 amino acids long. The germline gives CDR1 DFQATT, CDR2 SNEGSKA (reference sequence). The J segment lost 0 bases and the V segment lost 5 bases, leaving 1 base of the junction unmatched. The CDR3 DNA is TGCAGTGCTCAGGGGGTCTCTGGGGCCAACGTCCTGACTTTC. This encodes CSAQGVSGANVLTF.

The table lists this clonotype with many counts. The J gene is TRBJ2-7, the V gene TRBV7-2; 8 bases are a match to TRBD2. CDR1 is SGHTA, CDR2 FQGNSA, per germline. V lost 1 base and J lost 1; bases outside the gene matches: 3. The CDR3 has 15 amino acids. This CDR3 reads CASSLGLAFSYEQYF. DNA for the CDR3: TGTGCCAGCAGCTTAGGACTAGCGTTTTCCTACGAGCAGTACTTC.

V is TRBV10-3 and J is TRBJ1-5, with D unresolved. V lost 0 bases to trimming and J lost 2 bases, with 8 bases between them. The CDR3 extends over 15 amino acids. CDR1 and CDR2 from the germline V gene are ENHRY and SYGVKD. CDR3 DNA sequence: TGTGCCATCAGTGAGTCGGCGGCAGGCAATCAGCCCCAGCATTTT. As protein: CAISESAAGNQPQHF.

This clonotype was seen only a few times. CDR3 region: CASSLVPDRVGQNLQYF. The CDR3 DNA sequence: TGCGCCAGCAGCTTGGTCCCAGACAGGGTAGGCCAAAATCTTCAGTACTTC. The rearrangement joins TRBV5-1 to TRBJ2-4; 7 nucleotides match TRBD1. This CDR3 comprises 17 residues. Per the germline V gene, CDR1 is SGHRS and CDR2 is YFSETQ. Trimming at V came to 0 bases and at J to 11 bases, leaving 17 bases not matched to a gene.

The chain is built from TRBV7-9 and TRBJ2-7, with D perhaps TRBD2 (5 bases). The CDR3 spans 14 residues. Germline lookup yields CDR1 SEHNR and CDR2 FQNEAQ (reference sequence). Trimming removed 2 bases at V and 3 bases at J, with 11 bases between. The CDR3 spells CASSLSGPDYEQYF. CDR3 nucleotide sequence: TGTGCCAGCAGCTTAAGCGGACCGGACTACGAGCAGTACTTC.

The chain joins TRBV4-3 to TRBJ2-3, with TRBD1 matching over 10 bases. CDR1 and CDR2 from the germline V gene are LGHNA and YSLEER. CDR3 size: 16 residues. J was trimmed by 7 bases and V by 4 bases; bases with no gene match: 11. CDR3 nucleotides: TGCGCCAGCAGCCCGCGGACCGGGACAGGGGATCATACGCAGTATTTT. Translated: CASSPRTGTGDHTQYF.

This clonotype was picked up many times. V is TRBV5-6 and J is TRBJ2-1; D not resolved. The CDR3 consists of 13 residues. V gave up 2 bases and J gave up 7 bases, with 10 bases separating them. Germline lookup yields CDR1 SGHDT and CDR2 YYEEEE. The CDR3 DNA is TGTGCCAGCAGCTTCCGGTCGGTAAATGAGCAGTTCTTC. It specifies CASSFRSVNEQFF.

The chain recombines TRBV25-1 with TRBJ2-3, with TRBD1 matching 7 bases. The CDR3 loop spans 17 amino acids. In germline, CDR1 is MGHDK, CDR2 SYGVNS. With 3 bases clipped from V and 2 bases from J, the junction kept 11 bases outside the gene matches. The chain's CDR3 is CASSENKRTGFTDTQYF. The CDR3 DNA reads as TGTGCCAGCAGTGAGAACAAAAGGACAGGTTTCACAGATACGCAGTATTTT.

This clonotype was observed a handful of times. The V and J genes are TRBV7-2 and TRBJ1-5; D unclear. The CDR3 length is 14 residues. Germline V gives CDR1 SGHTA, CDR2 FQGNSA. V was trimmed by 3 bases and J by 5 bases, leaving 11 bases between them. CDR3 coding DNA: TGTGCCAGCAGCTTTGGTAGATTGGATCAGCCCCAGCATTTT. Amino acids: CASSFGRLDQPQHF.

This clonotype was seen at least ten times. The chain links TRBV4-2 to TRBJ2-7; D gene ambiguous. The V gene's germline CDR1 is LGHNA and CDR2 YNFKEQ. The CDR3 covers 15 residues. V shed 0 bases and J shed 2 bases, with 11 bases lying between them. CDR3 amino acids: CASSQDPRGAYEQYF. In DNA, the CDR3 is TGTGCCAGCAGCCAAGACCCTCGCGGTGCCTACGAGCAGTACTTC.

This chain uses TRBV10-1 with TRBJ2-3, with 10 bases lining up with TRBD2. The CDR3 consists of 16 residues. In germline, CDR1 is WNHNN, CDR2 SYGVQD (reference sequence). V lost 3 bases and J lost 3; bases outside the gene matches: 6. The CDR3 nucleotides are TGCGCCAGCAGTGATTGGGCTAGCGGGGGAACAGATACGCAGTATTTT. Residues: CASSDWASGGTDTQYF.

In its sample, this clonotype was seen a few times. The chain has TRBV20-1 and TRBJ2-7; tentative D call: TRBD2 (6 bases). The CDR3 length is 13 residues. V was cut by 3 bases and J by 3 bases, with 12 bases left in between. Germline CDR1 DFQATT, CDR2 SNEGSKA (reference sequence). In DNA form, the CDR3 reads TGCAGTGCTAGCGGAGGGACCTACTACGAGCAGTACTTC. The encoded protein is CSASGGTYYEQYF.

The rearrangement uses TRBV30 and TRBJ2-5; 8 nucleotides agree with TRBD2. CDR1 GTSNPN and CDR2 SVGIG come from the germline V gene (reference sequence). V shed 4 bases and J 0 bases; nucleotides not matched to a gene: 10. This CDR3 has 16 residues. The CDR3 region has the DNA TGTGCCTGGAATGGATACGGGGGGGGGTACCAAGAGACCCAGTACTTC. Translated: CAWNGYGGGYQETQYF.

This clonotype was seen only a few times. This rearrangement joins TRBV25-1 to TRBJ2-7, with TRBD2 matching over 11 bases. With 2 bases clipped from V and 6 bases from J, the junction kept 3 bases outside the gene matches. The CDR3 is 14 amino acids. Germline lookup yields CDR1 MGHDK and CDR2 SYGVNS. The CDR3 DNA reads as TGTGCCAGCAGTGAACCTAGCGGGAGGAGCGAGCAGTACTTC. It specifies CASSEPSGRSEQYF.

In its sample, this clonotype was seen many times. The chain carries TRBV5-1 and TRBJ2-7; tentatively, D is TRBD2 (5 bases). The CDR3 has 14 amino acids. Trimming shortened V by 0 bases and J by 4 bases, and 11 bases separated the two germline ends. Germline V lookup: CDR1 SGHRS, CDR2 YFSETQ. The CDR3 region is CASSLERLGYEQYF. The CDR3 DNA reads TGCGCCAGCAGCTTGGAGCGGCTGGGATACGAGCAGTACTTC.